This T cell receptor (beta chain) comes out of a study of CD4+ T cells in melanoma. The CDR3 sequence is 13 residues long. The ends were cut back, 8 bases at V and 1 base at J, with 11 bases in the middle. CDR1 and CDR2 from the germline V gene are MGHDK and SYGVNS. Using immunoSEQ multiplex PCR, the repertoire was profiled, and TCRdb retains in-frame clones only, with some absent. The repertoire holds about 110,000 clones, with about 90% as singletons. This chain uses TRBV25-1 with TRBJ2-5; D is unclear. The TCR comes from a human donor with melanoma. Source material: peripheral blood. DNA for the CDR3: TGTGCCAGCGGGAAACAAACCCAAGAGACCCAGTACTTC. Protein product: CASGKQTQETQYF.